Listed here are 12 T cell receptor beta chains from one sample, sequenced in a study of cytomegalovirus exposure and HLA in healthy donors. This PCR relied on a set of 60 Vbeta primers and 13 Jbeta primers. The assay was immunoSEQ multiplex PCR, and TCRdb's table has in-frame clones only and misses some. This sample yields 75,000 to 95,000 clones, of which around four fifths are seen a single time; 5.5% to 6.5% belongs to the top ten. Sequenced input: PBMCs. All receptors derive from a woman aged 18 to 35 in good health and CMV-seropositive.

The CDR3 region has the DNA TGTGCCAGCAGTTTCCTAGCGGACTACAATGAGCAGTTCTTC. This gives the protein CASSFLADYNEQFF. This sequence joins TRBV27 and TRBJ2-1, with 7 bases that match TRBD2. The CDR3 loop spans 14 amino acids. Per germline, CDR1 MNHEY and CDR2 SMNVEV (reference sequence). Losses at the gene ends were 3 bases for V and 3 bases for J; bases not matched to a gene: 2.

The rearrangement joins TRBV7-6 to TRBJ2-4, with D hard to call. Trimming pared 1 base from V and 5 bases from J, leaving 9 bases between. Germline values: CDR1 SGHVS, CDR2 FNYEAQ. The CDR3 spans 14 residues. The CDR3, as DNA: TGTGCCAGCAGCTTAGGTGGCCCTGAAAACATTCAGTACTTC. Residues: CASSLGGPENIQYF.

CDR3 in amino acids: CASSPGQDYEQYF. CDR3 sequence (DNA): TGCGCCAGCAGCCCCGGACAGGACTACGAGCAGTACTTC. The J gene is TRBJ2-7, the V gene TRBV5-1; 7 bases are a match to TRBD1. Germline V gives CDR1 SGHRS, CDR2 YFSETQ. This CDR3 has 13 residues. J was trimmed by 3 bases and V by 4 bases; bases with no gene match: 4.

The V and J genes are TRBV6-6 and TRBJ1-3, with 8 positions matching TRBD1. In germline, CDR1 is MNHNY, CDR2 SVGAGI (reference sequence). This CDR3 has 16 residues. Losses at the gene ends were 3 bases for V and 6 bases for J; bases not matched to a gene: 10. The CDR3 DNA is TGTGCCAGCAGTTATCACCCCGAGACAGGGGAAAACACCATATATTTT. Translating it yields CASSYHPETGENTIYF.

In nucleotides, the CDR3 is TGTGCCAGCAGTTTCCGAGGGACTAGCGGGTATCCCTACGAGCAGTACTTC. Residues: CASSFRGTSGYPYEQYF. This chain joins TRBV28 and TRBJ2-7, with TRBD2 matching over 12 bases. The CDR3 runs 17 residues. Germline lookup yields CDR1 MDHEN and CDR2 SYDVKM. The junction had 8 bases not matched to a gene; V was cut back by 3 bases and J by 2 bases.

The rearrangement links TRBV6-5 to TRBJ2-3; 8 nucleotides line up with TRBD2. Germline V gene sequence: CDR1 MNHEY, CDR2 SVGAGI. This CDR3 region has 15 residues. The chain's CDR3 is CASAISGASTDTQYF. CDR3 nucleotide sequence: TGTGCTTCTGCTATTAGCGGGGCTAGCACAGATACGCAGTATTTT.

In this sample, this clone turned up once. J is TRBJ2-2 and V is TRBV28, with no clear D. The V gene's germline CDR1 is MDHEN and CDR2 SYDVKM. This CDR3 contains 12 residues. With 5 bases removed from V and 4 bases from J, the gap between germline ends came to 5 bases. The DNA for the CDR3 is TGTGCCAGCAGTCCGTCCACCGGGGAGCTGTTTTTT. It codes for CASSPSTGELFF.

Only one count was recorded for this clone. The chain joins TRBV19 to TRBJ2-1; D gene ambiguous. Germline CDR1 is LNHDA and CDR2 is SQIVND (reference sequence). The V and J ends lost 8 bases and 7 bases respectively, with 18 bases between them. The CDR3 is 14 amino acids. CDR3 residues: CASARRAELNEQFF. CDR3 DNA: TGTGCCAGTGCTCGGAGAGCTGAACTGAATGAGCAGTTCTTC.

The genes are TRBV7-9 and TRBJ2-3; TRBD2 aligns across 8 bases. The CDR3 is 17 amino acids. Germline trimming cut 0 bases from V and 0 bases from J; bases unmatched to any gene: 5. Germline CDR1 SEHNR, CDR2 FQNEAQ (reference sequence). The CDR3 bases are TGTGCCAGCAGCTTAGCGGGCCAGCGGGGGAGCACAGATACGCAGTATTTT. This gives the protein CASSLAGQRGSTDTQYF.

The chain carries TRBV7-8 and TRBJ1-1; maybe TRBD1 (5 bases). The germline gives CDR1 SGHVS, CDR2 FQNEAQ. Trimming took 0 bases from V and 0 from J, leaving 5 bases between them. CDR3 length: 14 amino acids. CDR3: CASSLATVNTEAFF. CDR3 nucleotides: TGTGCCAGCAGCTTAGCGACAGTGAACACTGAAGCTTTCTTT.

The rearrangement uses TRBV5-1 and TRBJ2-5; 8 positions agree with TRBD1. With V trimmed by 1 base and J by 4 bases, 3 bases remained unmatched. The CDR3 covers 14 residues. Germline V gene lookup returns CDR1 SGHRS and CDR2 YFSETQ. CDR3 bases: TGCGCCAGCAGCTTGCAGGGGGCTCGAGAGACCCAGTACTTC. Amino acid sequence: CASSLQGARETQYF.

This chain joins TRBV6-6 and TRBJ2-7, with D possibly matching TRBD1 (6 bases). Trimming shortened V by 4 bases and J by 0 bases, and 13 bases separated the two germline ends. Per germline, CDR1 MNHNY and CDR2 SVGAGI (reference sequence). The CDR3 totals 15 residues. The CDR3 loop is CASSWGQARSYEQYF. DNA for the CDR3: TGTGCCAGCAGTTGGGGGCAAGCTCGCTCCTACGAGCAGTACTTC.